This T cell receptor beta chain was identified in a study of identical twins. The study's findings and limits: The authors noted that invariant MAIT and iNKT cells could partly confound zero-insertion analyses.

This clonotype was recorded many times. Its antigen is not identified. In germline, CDR1 is LNHNV, CDR2 YYDKDF (reference sequence). The CDR3 is made up of 16 amino acids. J gave up 5 bases and V 4 bases, and 12 bases lay outside the gene matches. TCRdb used MiXCR to reprocess the 5' RACE reads, holding one entry per CDR3 protein. The data show 350,000 or so distinct CDR3 sequences, roughly 10% seen once. This clonotype was sampled from a woman aged 45 to 65 in good health. Sequencing used naive T cells sorted from blood. V and J are TRBV15 and TRBJ2-5, with 8 bases identical to TRBD1. CDR3 amino acids: CATSTDRGGRMETQYF. In DNA form, the CDR3 reads TGTGCCACCAGCACAGACAGGGGCGGACGGATGGAGACCCAGTACTTC.